Following are 25 T cell receptor beta chains from one sample sequenced in a study of blood T cell repertoires in COVID-19. Sequenced by immunoSEQ multiplex PCR; TCRdb stores in-frame clones only, minus some. The table includes approximately 350,000 clones, 80% to 90% detected once. The sample consisted of PBMCs or T cells enriched from blood (not recorded which). The receptors derive from a man aged 18 to 30 who had recovered from COVID-19.

The V and J genes are TRBV28 and TRBJ1-2; D possibly corresponds to TRBD1 (5 bases). Trimming removed 2 bases from V and 6 bases from J, with 19 bases in between. CDR3 length equals 16 residues. CDR1 and CDR2 from the germline V gene are MDHEN and SYDVKM. The CDR3 reads CASSLGSLGGGNGYTF. In DNA form, the CDR3 reads TGTGCCAGCAGTTTAGGATCCCTAGGCGGGGGTAATGGCTACACCTTC.

This rearrangement joins TRBV4-1 to TRBJ1-2, with D perhaps TRBD1 (6 bases). V shed 6 bases and J shed 0 bases, with 17 bases lying between them. The CDR3 contains 16 residues. CDR1 is MGHRA, CDR2 YSYEKL, per germline. The CDR3: CASSPSGQRANYGYTF. The CDR3 DNA sequence: TGCGCCAGCAGTCCTTCTGGACAGAGGGCTAACTATGGCTACACCTTC.

This chain connects TRBV30 to TRBJ1-1; tentative D call: TRBD1 (5 bases). Trimming left V 5 bases short and J 3 bases short, with 13 bases between. This CDR3 region has 13 residues. In germline, CDR1 is GTSNPN, CDR2 SVGIG (reference sequence). CDR3 residues: CAWGIDRYTEAFF. The CDR3 DNA sequence: TGTGCCTGGGGCATCGACAGATACACTGAAGCTTTCTTT.

The chain has TRBV11-2 and TRBJ2-2; maybe TRBD2 (5 bases). CDR1 and CDR2 (germline): SGHAT, FQNNGV. The V end lost 1 base, the J end lost 5 bases, and 8 bases lay between the germline ends. The length of the CDR3 is 14 residues. Here the CDR3 reads CASSLVLVTGELFF. The DNA for the CDR3 is TGTGCCAGCAGCTTAGTACTAGTAACCGGGGAGCTGTTTTTT.

The chain links TRBV7-2 to TRBJ2-7, with TRBD2 identical over 13 bases. The CDR3 contains 17 residues. Looked up from germline, CDR1 is SGHTA and CDR2 is FQGNSA. The V and J ends lost 0 bases and 2 bases, in that order; junction bases with no gene match: 4. CDR3 DNA sequence: TGTGCCAGCAGCTTAGCAACGACTAGCGGGAGGACCTACGAGCAGTACTTC. Translating gives CASSLATTSGRTYEQYF.

The V and J genes are TRBV27 and TRBJ2-5; 10 bases fit TRBD1. V dropped 5 bases and J dropped 5; count of bases not matched to a gene: 5. This CDR3 has 14 amino acids. The germline V gene has CDR1 MNHEY and CDR2 SMNVEV (reference sequence). DNA of the CDR3: TGTGCCAGCAGTGGGACAGGGGCGGGGGAGACCCAGTACTTC. Translating it yields CASSGTGAGETQYF.

This chain uses TRBV29-1 with TRBJ2-1, with 9 bases fitting TRBD2. Unmatched junction bases numbered 5, after V lost 6 bases and J lost 2 bases. The germline CDR1 and CDR2 sequences are SQVTM and ANQGSEA. The CDR3 runs 14 residues. This CDR3 is CSVSGGGAYNEQFF. The DNA of the CDR3 is TGCAGCGTGTCTGGCGGGGGGGCCTACAATGAGCAGTTCTTC.

CDR3 DNA: TGTGCCAGCAGCTTTTACCGGGACAGAGAGTACCTGAACTATGGCTACACCTTC. Protein sequence: CASSFYRDREYLNYGYTF. The V and J genes are TRBV7-2 and TRBJ1-2, with 7 positions matching TRBD1. The CDR3 runs to 18 residues. After removal of 3 bases from V and 2 bases from J, the junction contained 15 bases not matched to a gene. From germline, CDR1 is SGHTA and CDR2 FQGNSA.

This clone was detected only once. The V gene is TRBV25-1, the J gene TRBJ1-6; maybe TRBD1 (6 bases). The CDR3 has 14 residues. CDR1 is MGHDK and CDR2 is SYGVNS in the germline V gene. V shed 8 bases and J shed 6 bases, with 14 bases lying between them. CDR3: CASAAQGSNSPLHF. The CDR3 DNA follows: TGTGCCAGCGCCGCACAGGGAAGTAATTCACCCCTCCACTTT.

The CDR3 sequence is CASSPGGSNYGYTF. The CDR3, as DNA: TGTGCCAGCAGTCCTGGAGGCAGTAACTATGGCTACACCTTC. This chain connects TRBV27 to TRBJ1-2; D is undetermined. Per the germline V gene, CDR1 is MNHEY and CDR2 is SMNVEV (reference sequence). Trimming pared 5 bases from V and 1 base from J, leaving 11 bases between. CDR3 length: 14 amino acids.

The chain combines TRBV28 with TRBJ1-2; 9 bases are a match to TRBD1. Germline V gene sequence: CDR1 MDHEN, CDR2 SYDVKM. J was trimmed by 5 bases and V by 3 bases; bases with no gene match: 7. This CDR3 contains 15 residues. The CDR3 region has the DNA TGTGCCAGCAGTTTCTCGACAGGGGGAGGGTATGGCTACACCTTC. Its protein product is CASSFSTGGGYGYTF.

The chain joins TRBV6-5 to TRBJ2-3, with D possibly TRBD1 on 5 matching bases. Germline V CDR1 and CDR2: MNHEY, SVGAGI. V was shortened by 6 bases and J by 0 bases, with 13 bases between the two germline ends. The CDR3 consists of 15 residues. CDR3 bases: TGTGCCAGCAGCAAAAAGGACACTAGCACAGATACGCAGTATTTT. Protein sequence: CASSKKDTSTDTQYF.

CDR3 sequence (DNA): TGTGCCAGCTCCCTAAACTCTCCGGGACAGTTCTACAATGAGCAGTTCTTC. As protein: CASSLNSPGQFYNEQFF. This chain joins TRBV18 and TRBJ2-1; 7 bases are a match to TRBD1. The CDR3 length is 17 residues. Trimming took 6 bases from V and 3 from J; bases not matched to a gene: 14. Germline V gives CDR1 KGHSH, CDR2 LQKENI.

The rearrangement uses TRBV4-3 and TRBJ2-3; 7 bases match TRBD2. V lost 1 base to trimming and J lost 0 bases; unmatched junction nucleotides: 4. This CDR3 region has 16 residues. Looked up from germline, CDR1 is LGHNA and CDR2 is YSLEER. CDR3 region: CASSQGSGISTDTQYF. CDR3 bases: TGCGCCAGCAGCCAAGGAAGCGGGATTAGCACAGATACGCAGTATTTT.

This chain joins TRBV19 and TRBJ2-3; the match to TRBD2 covers 7 bases. Germline V lookup: CDR1 LNHDA, CDR2 SQIVND (reference sequence). The V gene end was trimmed by 6 bases and the J gene end by 3 bases; junction bases not matched to a gene: 9. The CDR3 has 15 residues. The chain's CDR3 is CASSGRGVGTDTQYF. The CDR3 DNA sequence: TGTGCCAGTAGCGGCCGGGGGGTCGGTACAGATACGCAGTATTTT. Full variable domain (rest looked up from reference TRBV19 and TRBJ2-3): DGGITQSPKYLFRKEGQNVTLSCEQNLNHDAMYWYRQDPGQGLRLIYYSQIVNDFQKGDIAEGYSVSREKKESFPLTVTSAQKNPTAFYLCASSGRGVGTDTQYFGPGTRLTVL.

This clone was counted ten times or more. The chain has TRBV28 and TRBJ2-6, with 12 bases lining up with TRBD1. Germline lookup yields CDR1 MDHEN and CDR2 SYDVKM. The CDR3 loop spans 16 amino acids. V lost 8 bases and J lost 4; bases outside the gene matches: 6. For the CDR3, the DNA is TGTGCCAGCTTGGGACAGGGGGCGCTGGGGGCCAACGTCCTGACTTTC. Its translation: CASLGQGALGANVLTF.

The chain uses TRBV11-2 and TRBJ1-5; D gene unclear. The V gene's germline CDR1 is SGHAT and CDR2 FQNNGV. The V end was cut by 1 base, the J end by 7 bases, with 8 bases between. This CDR3 has 13 residues. The DNA of the CDR3 is TGTGCCAGCAGCTTAGGCCTCGGGCAGCCCCAGCATTTT. Translating it yields CASSLGLGQPQHF.

This chain links TRBV6-5 with TRBJ1-2; possible D gene TRBD1, 6 bases. There are 13 residues in the CDR3. Germline assignment: CDR1 MNHEY and CDR2 SVGAGI. The V and J ends lost 7 bases and 8 bases respectively, with 17 bases between them. DNA of the CDR3: TGTGCCAGCACCAGGGGCGTTAGTCTCGGCTACACCTTC. This codes for CASTRGVSLGYTF.

The V gene is TRBV21-1, the J gene TRBJ1-3. TRBV21-1 is flagged as a pseudogene. CDR3 length: 15 residues. The CDR3 protein is CASSNSCRGGNTIYF. CDR3 sequence (DNA): TGTGCCAGCAGCAATAGCTGTCGCGGTGGAAACACCATATATTTT.

V usage is TRBV19 and J usage is TRBJ2-1; maybe TRBD1 (6 bases). There are 17 residues in the CDR3. Per germline, CDR1 LNHDA and CDR2 SQIVND (reference sequence). V lost 5 bases and J lost 0, with 17 bases in between. The CDR3 spells CASSFDRQVSSYNEQFF. As DNA, the CDR3 is TGTGCCAGTAGTTTCGACCGACAGGTCAGCTCCTACAATGAGCAGTTCTTC.

CDR3 sequence: CASSLDGGRYEQYF. The CDR3 DNA sequence: TGTGCCAGCAGCTTAGACGGGGGACGCTACGAGCAGTACTTC. V is TRBV7-9 and J is TRBJ2-7, with D possibly TRBD2 on 6 matching bases. The germline CDR1 and CDR2 sequences are SEHNR and FQNEAQ (reference sequence). The V end was cut by 1 base, the J end by 3 bases, with 10 bases between. The CDR3 contains 14 residues.

The chain couples TRBV7-9 to TRBJ1-5, with 9 bases lining up with TRBD1. This CDR3 spans 17 amino acids. Germline CDR1 and CDR2: SEHNR and FQNEAQ (reference sequence). The V gene end was trimmed by 4 bases and the J gene end by 1 base; junction bases not matched to a gene: 8. This CDR3 is CASSSGQGFVSNQPQHF. The CDR3 bases are TGTGCCAGCAGCTCCGGACAGGGGTTTGTAAGCAATCAGCCCCAGCATTTT.

The V gene is TRBV7-8, the J gene TRBJ1-1; possible D gene TRBD1, 5 bases. This CDR3 spans 22 amino acids. The V gene's germline CDR1 is SGHVS and CDR2 FQNEAQ. Between the trimmed V and J ends, which lost 5 bases and 0 bases, there was a span of 34 bases. The CDR3 DNA sequence: TGTGCCAGCAGCCGAGTTTGGAGTTCTGTGGGGTCCCCGACAGAAATGAACACTGAAGCTTTCTTT. Translation gives CASSRVWSSVGSPTEMNTEAFF.

This chain uses TRBV6-5 with TRBJ1-6; 10 nucleotides agree with TRBD1. Germline values: CDR1 MNHEY, CDR2 SVGAGI. There are 14 residues in the CDR3. The junction had 3 bases not matched to a gene; V was cut back by 6 bases and J by 7 bases. CDR3 in amino acids: CASSAGQGNSPLHF. DNA of the CDR3: TGTGCCAGCAGCGCGGGACAGGGGAATTCACCCCTCCACTTT.

J is TRBJ1-5 and V is TRBV11-2; unclear D gene. Germline CDR1 is SGHAT and CDR2 is FQNNGV. CDR3 length: 13 amino acids. V was shortened by 3 bases and J by 5 bases, with 8 bases between the two germline ends. CDR3 nucleotide sequence: TGTGCCAGCAGCTTGGCACCATATCAGCCCCAGCATTTT. This sequence encodes CASSLAPYQPQHF.